Presented here are 19 T cell receptor beta chains from one specimen sequenced in a study of blood T cell repertoires in COVID-19. Produced via immunoSEQ multiplex PCR; TCRdb's table is partial and in-frame only. Of 150,000 to 200,000 clones in the sample, 70% to 90% were seen once. Sequencing was performed on peripheral blood. The source is a man in his forties with active or convalescent COVID-19.

V usage is TRBV15 and J usage is TRBJ1-5; D is perhaps TRBD1 (6 bases). Per germline, CDR1 LNHNV and CDR2 YYDKDF (reference sequence). V was clipped by 0 bases and J by 7 bases, with 13 bases between them. CDR3 length: 15 amino acids. The CDR3 DNA follows: TGTGCCACCAGCAGAGATCCAGGGGCGGAACAGCCCCAGCATTTT. This gives the protein CATSRDPGAEQPQHF.

This clone appeared a few times. J is TRBJ2-7 and V is TRBV6-1; weak D call: TRBD1 (5 bases). From germline, CDR1 is MNHNS and CDR2 SASEGT. V lost 2 bases, J lost 1 base, and 12 bases lay in between. The CDR3 totals 15 residues. The CDR3 nucleotides read TGTGCCAGCAGTGAACCAGGGTTAGGGTCCTACGAGCAGTACTTC. Its translation is CASSEPGLGSYEQYF.

The rearrangement joins TRBV12-3 or TRBV12-4 to TRBJ2-7, with 7 bases lining up with TRBD2. The CDR3 loop spans 13 amino acids. V shed 3 bases, J shed 5 bases, and the junction held 4 bases outside the gene matches. The CDR3 protein is CASSFSGPDEQYF. CDR3 DNA sequence: TGTGCCAGCAGTTTTAGCGGGCCGGACGAGCAGTACTTC.

This chain joins TRBV9 and TRBJ2-2; D ambiguous. Deletions cut 0 bases from V and 2 bases from J, with 8 bases between. Germline lookup yields CDR1 SGDLS and CDR2 YYNGEE. The CDR3 totals 15 residues. The CDR3 sequence is CASSVELFNTGELFF. CDR3 sequence (DNA): TGTGCCAGCAGCGTAGAGCTGTTTAACACCGGGGAGCTGTTTTTT.

The J gene is TRBJ2-3, the V gene TRBV7-3; D perhaps matches TRBD1 (6 bases). The germline V gene has CDR1 SGHTA and CDR2 FQGTGA. This CDR3 is built from 13 residues. Trimming cost V 5 bases and J 4 bases, with 10 bases left between them. This CDR3 reads CASSQDSPDTQYF. The DNA of the CDR3 is TGTGCCAGCAGCCAGGACAGTCCAGATACGCAGTATTTT.

The rearrangement uses TRBV6-5 and TRBJ1-1; TRBD1 is a possible D gene (6 bases). V was shortened by 6 bases and J by 6 bases, with 17 bases between the two germline ends. The CDR3 is 14 residues long. CDR1 and CDR2 (germline): MNHEY, SVGAGI. The DNA of the CDR3 is TGTGCCAGCAGCCTGGGGTCAGGGGTCCCTGAAGCTTTCTTT. Translated: CASSLGSGVPEAFF.

V gene TRBV27 combines with J gene TRBJ2-7; D is unresolved. Looked up from germline, CDR1 is MNHEY and CDR2 is SMNVEV (reference sequence). The CDR3 totals 13 residues. The germline V and J ends were trimmed by 6 bases and 0 bases, with 9 bases remaining between them. The CDR3 protein is CASRPGYSYEQYF. For the CDR3, the DNA is TGTGCCAGCAGACCAGGTTACTCCTACGAGCAGTACTTC.

The chain links TRBV7-8 to TRBJ2-3, with TRBD2 matching over 9 bases. The length of the CDR3 is 16 residues. V gave up 5 bases and J gave up 4 bases; unmatched junction bases: 10. Per the germline V gene, CDR1 is SGHVS and CDR2 is FQNEAQ. The CDR3 nucleotides read TGTGCCAGCAGCGCCCGGCCTAGCGGGGTGCCAGATACGCAGTATTTT. Translating it yields CASSARPSGVPDTQYF.

The gene calls are TRBV6-2 or TRBV6-3 and TRBJ2-1; TRBD2 matches at 12 bases. The J segment lost 6 bases and the V segment lost 0 bases, leaving 6 bases of the junction unmatched. Germline assignment: CDR1 MNHEY and CDR2 SVGEGT. CDR3 size: 17 residues. The CDR3 loop reads CASSYSRGLAGPNEQFF. The CDR3 DNA reads as TGTGCCAGCAGTTACTCGCGTGGACTAGCGGGACCCAATGAGCAGTTCTTC.

The V call is TRBV28, the J call TRBJ2-5, with 7 bases aligning to TRBD1. The CDR3 is 14 amino acids. The J segment lost 2 bases and the V segment lost 2 bases, leaving 2 bases of the junction unmatched. In germline, CDR1 is MDHEN, CDR2 SYDVKM. This CDR3 reads CASSLGQVQETQYF. DNA for the CDR3: TGTGCCAGCAGTTTAGGACAGGTACAAGAGACCCAGTACTTC.

The chain uses TRBV5-5 and TRBJ2-7; 9 nucleotides agree with TRBD1. Trimming cost V 0 bases and J 2 bases; bases outside gene matches: 0. CDR1 and CDR2 from the germline V gene are SGHKS and YYEKEE (reference sequence). The CDR3 contains 14 residues. The chain's CDR3 is CASSLGTGAYEQYF. The CDR3 DNA follows: TGTGCCAGCAGCTTGGGGACAGGGGCCTACGAGCAGTACTTC.

This sequence joins TRBV28 and TRBJ1-1, with 8 bases lining up with TRBD1. The CDR3 extends over 15 amino acids. From germline, CDR1 is MDHEN and CDR2 SYDVKM. Germline trimming cut 5 bases from V and 6 bases from J; bases unmatched to any gene: 11. CDR3 coding DNA: TGTGCCAGCAGTACCATCCAGGGGGCTGGGTCTGAAGCTTTCTTT. Encoded protein: CASSTIQGAGSEAFF. Full variable domain (rest looked up from reference TRBV28 and TRBJ1-1): DVKVTQSSRYLVKRTGEKVFLECVQDMDHENMFWYRQDPGLGLRLIYFSYDVKMKEKGDIPEGYSVSREKKERFSLILESASTNQTSMYLCASSTIQGAGSEAFFGQGTRLTVV.

The chain joins TRBV27 to TRBJ1-6; TRBD1 aligns across 8 bases. Germline V gene lookup returns CDR1 MNHEY and CDR2 SMNVEV (reference sequence). This CDR3 is built from 14 residues. J gave up 6 bases and V 4 bases, and 2 bases lay outside the gene matches. The CDR3 protein is CASSYRGSNSPLHF. CDR3 sequence (DNA): TGTGCCAGCAGTTACAGGGGGAGTAATTCACCCCTCCACTTT.

V gene TRBV3-1 (or the pseudogene TRBV3-2) combines with J gene TRBJ1-5; tentative D call: TRBD1 (6 bases). The CDR3 is 16 amino acids. Trimming took off 0 bases at V and 3 bases at J, with 12 bases between the two ends. Germline V CDR1 and CDR2: LGHDT, YNNKEL (reference sequence). The CDR3 reads CASSQEGGQNNQPQHF. CDR3 DNA sequence: TGTGCCAGCAGCCAAGAGGGGGGGCAGAACAATCAGCCCCAGCATTTT.

The V gene is TRBV7-3, the J gene TRBJ2-3; 11 nucleotides align to TRBD2. The germline V gene has CDR1 SGHTA and CDR2 FQGTGA. This CDR3 has 17 residues. After removal of 5 bases from V and 5 bases from J, the junction contained 12 bases not matched to a gene. The CDR3 region has the DNA TGTGCCAGCAGCCCAAACCCATTAGCGGGGGGGATAGATACGCAGTATTTT. Its protein is CASSPNPLAGGIDTQYF. The full variable domain, completed using reference TRBV7-3 and TRBJ2-3, is GAGVSQTPSNKVTEKGKYVELRCDPISGHTALYWYRQSLGQGPEFLIYFQGTGAADDSGLPNDRFFAVRPEGSVSTLKIQRTERGDSAVYLCASSPNPLAGGIDTQYFGPGTRLTVL.

The chain couples TRBV27 to TRBJ1-6, with D unclear. In germline, CDR1 is MNHEY, CDR2 SMNVEV (reference sequence). V lost 9 bases and J 5 bases, leaving 14 bases between the germline ends. There are 14 residues in the CDR3. The CDR3 loop reads CARLEVKDNSPLHF. In DNA, the CDR3 is TGTGCCAGGTTGGAGGTTAAAGATAATTCACCCCTCCACTTT.

The V gene is TRBV5-5, the J gene TRBJ1-5, with D possibly TRBD1 on 6 matching bases. Per germline, CDR1 SGHKS and CDR2 YYEKEE (reference sequence). This CDR3 spans 15 amino acids. Trimming left V 3 bases short and J 2 bases short, with 12 bases between. CDR3: CASSSHAGGNQPQHF. CDR3 in DNA: TGTGCCAGCAGCTCGCATGCAGGGGGCAATCAGCCCCAGCATTTT.

The chain links TRBV14 to TRBJ1-4, with D tentatively TRBD1 (5 bases). Trimming stripped 0 bases from V and 2 bases from J, with 7 bases between. CDR1 is SGHDN and CDR2 is FVKESK in the germline V gene. The CDR3 consists of 15 residues. CDR3 residues: CASSQDGGTNEKLFF. The DNA for the CDR3 is TGTGCCAGCAGCCAAGATGGGGGGACTAATGAAAAACTGTTTTTT.

The chain recombines TRBV27 with TRBJ1-1; TRBD1 aligns across 7 bases. V shed 6 bases and J 7 bases; nucleotides not matched to a gene: 14. The CDR3 is made up of 15 amino acids. Germline CDR1 MNHEY, CDR2 SMNVEV (reference sequence). The CDR3 sequence is CASRINRDRSFEAFF. The CDR3 DNA reads as TGTGCCAGCAGGATTAACCGGGACAGATCCTTTGAAGCTTTCTTT.